The 6 T cell receptor beta chains reported below all come from one sample, sequenced in a study of blood T cell repertoires in COVID-19. TCRdb's table, derived via immunoSEQ multiplex PCR, lists solely in-frame clones and lacks some. The table lists some 220,000 clones, 65% to 90% of them singletons. The sample taken for sequencing was peripheral blood. These receptors were obtained from a man aged 50 to 60 with active or convalescent COVID-19.

The V call is TRBV18, the J call TRBJ1-4; a possible D gene is TRBD1 (5 bases). V dropped 1 base and J dropped 0 bases, with 12 bases sitting between them. The CDR3 covers 17 residues. The germline CDR1 and CDR2 sequences are KGHSH and LQKENI. For the CDR3, the DNA is TGTGCCAGCTCACCACTCCAGGGAAGGACAACTAATGAAAAACTGTTTTTT. As protein: CASSPLQGRTTNEKLFF. Variable domain in full (rest from reference TRBV18 and TRBJ1-4): NAGVMQNPRHLVRRRGQEARLRCSPMKGHSHVYWYRQLPEEGLKFMVYLQKENIIDESGMPKERFSAEFPKEGPSILRIQQVVRGDSAAYFCASSPLQGRTTNEKLFFGSGTQLSVL.

This rearrangement joins TRBV28 to TRBJ2-7, with D perhaps TRBD1 (6 bases). Trimming took 7 bases from V and 7 from J, leaving 20 bases between them. This CDR3 is 14 amino acids long. Germline V gene sequence: CDR1 MDHEN, CDR2 SYDVKM. The CDR3 DNA follows: TGTGCCAGCAAAGCCCACAGGGTGAAACTTGAGCAGTACTTC. It yields the protein CASKAHRVKLEQYF. Complete variable domain (other parts from reference TRBV28 and TRBJ2-7): DVKVTQSSRYLVKRTGEKVFLECVQDMDHENMFWYRQDPGLGLRLIYFSYDVKMKEKGDIPEGYSVSREKKERFSLILESASTNQTSMYLCASKAHRVKLEQYFGPGTRLTVT.

This sequence joins TRBV10-2 and TRBJ1-2; 10 nucleotides line up with TRBD1. This CDR3 is built from 14 residues. Germline V gives CDR1 WSHSY, CDR2 SAAADI. J lost 6 bases, V lost 6 bases, and 7 bases had no gene match. The CDR3 reads CASRDRGRLDGYTF. DNA of the CDR3: TGCGCCAGCAGAGACAGGGGGCGGTTGGATGGCTACACCTTC.

This clone appeared a few times. The J gene is TRBJ2-4, the V gene TRBV11-1; a weak D match, TRBD2 (6 bases). V lost 4 bases and J lost 8, with 15 bases in between. The CDR3 contains 14 residues. The germline V gene has CDR1 SGHAT and CDR2 FQDESV (reference sequence). CDR3 nucleotide sequence: TGTGCCAGCAGCTGGAGGGGCTCGACTGACATTCAGTACTTC. Encoded protein: CASSWRGSTDIQYF.

This chain's CDR3 is CAIQATGTVGYEQYV. The CDR3 nucleotides read TGTGCCATCCAGGCCACCGGGACAGTTGGCTACGAGCAGTACGTC. This chain joins TRBV27 and TRBJ2-7; TRBD1 matches at 7 bases. V was pared by 10 bases and J by 3 bases, with 15 bases of the junction left unmatched. The CDR3 is made up of 15 amino acids. Germline values: CDR1 MNHEY, CDR2 SMNVEV (reference sequence).

The chain is built from TRBV7-9 and TRBJ2-2, with a possible D match to TRBD1 (7 bases). Germline V gives CDR1 SEHNR, CDR2 FQNEAQ (reference sequence). The ends were cut back, 4 bases at V and 6 bases at J, with 9 bases in the middle. This CDR3 contains 13 residues. The CDR3: CASSSGGPGELFF. The CDR3 DNA follows: TGTGCCAGCAGCTCAGGGGGGCCCGGGGAGCTGTTTTTT.